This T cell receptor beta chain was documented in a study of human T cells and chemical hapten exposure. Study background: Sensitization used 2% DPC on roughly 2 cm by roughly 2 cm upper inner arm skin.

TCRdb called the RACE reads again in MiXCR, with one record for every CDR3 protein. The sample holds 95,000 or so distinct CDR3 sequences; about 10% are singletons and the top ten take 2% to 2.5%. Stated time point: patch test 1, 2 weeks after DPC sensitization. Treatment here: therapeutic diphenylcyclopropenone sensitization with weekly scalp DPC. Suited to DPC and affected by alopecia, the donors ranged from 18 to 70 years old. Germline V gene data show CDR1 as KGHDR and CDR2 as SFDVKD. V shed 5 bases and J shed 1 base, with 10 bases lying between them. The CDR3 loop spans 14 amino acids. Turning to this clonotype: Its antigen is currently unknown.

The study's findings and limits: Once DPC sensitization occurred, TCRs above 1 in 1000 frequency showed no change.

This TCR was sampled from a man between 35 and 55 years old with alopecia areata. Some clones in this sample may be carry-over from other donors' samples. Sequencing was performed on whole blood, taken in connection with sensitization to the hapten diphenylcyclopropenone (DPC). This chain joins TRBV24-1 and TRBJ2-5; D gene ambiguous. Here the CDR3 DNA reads TGTGCCACCAGTGGGTCAGGCAGCCAAGAGACCCAGTACTTC. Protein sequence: CATSGSGSQETQYF.